The 14 T cell receptor beta chains listed next were all sequenced from one sample in a study of T cell responses to AZD1222 COVID-19 vaccine. The assay was immunoSEQ multiplex PCR, and TCRdb's table has in-frame clones only and misses some. This table holds some 180,000 clones, about 89% found once. The sample consisted of peripheral blood, taken 28 days after the second AZD1222 dose. These receptors originate from an adult who received the AZD1222 COVID-19 vaccine.

CDR3 protein: CASSIREGREYF. CDR3 DNA sequence: TGTGCCAGCAGCATCCGGGAGGGCCGGGAGTATTTT. The chain couples TRBV21-1 to TRBJ2-3; the D call of TRBD2 is as the table states it, not checked on the DNA. TRBV21-1 is a pseudogene locus. The CDR3 covers 12 residues.

This clone was detected only a few times. The chain couples TRBV11-2 to TRBJ1-3, with unresolved D. Trimming removed 5 bases from V and 4 bases from J, with 15 bases in between. The CDR3 is 15 residues long. Germline CDR1 SGHAT, CDR2 FQNNGV. CDR3 sequence: CASSLVERAGNTIYF. CDR3 sequence (DNA): TGTGCCAGCAGCCTGGTTGAGAGGGCGGGAAACACCATATATTTT.

The V call is TRBV18, the J call TRBJ1-4; TRBD1 aligns across 9 bases. The J segment lost 6 bases and the V segment lost 3 bases, leaving 8 bases of the junction unmatched. This CDR3 has 16 residues. Germline V gene lookup returns CDR1 KGHSH and CDR2 LQKENI. CDR3 region: CASSPPQGQGHEKLFF. The DNA for the CDR3 is TGTGCCAGCTCACCGCCACAGGGACAGGGACATGAAAAACTGTTTTTT.

The rearrangement uses TRBV29-1 and TRBJ2-7; the match to TRBD1 covers 8 bases. CDR3 length equals 11 residues. Germline CDR1 is SQVTM and CDR2 is ANQGSEA. J lost 5 bases, V lost 7 bases, and 4 bases had no gene match. For the CDR3, the DNA is TGCAGCGGTGACAGGGGCAACGAGCAGTACTTC. Its translation is CSGDRGNEQYF.

CDR3 DNA: TGTGCCAGCAGCGTAGAGGGCGGATCCTCCTACAATGAGCAGTTCTTC. Translated, it gives CASSVEGGSSYNEQFF. This sequence joins TRBV9 and TRBJ2-1; no clear D. CDR3 length: 16 amino acids. Germline V gives CDR1 SGDLS, CDR2 YYNGEE. V was trimmed by 0 bases and J by 0 bases, leaving 10 bases between them.

This clone was recorded once. The CDR3 sequence is CASSAQQGARGGEQYF. Written as DNA, the CDR3 is TGCGCCAGCAGCGCCCAACAGGGGGCGCGAGGAGGCGAGCAGTACTTC. The chain couples TRBV4-1 to TRBJ2-7; TRBD1 agrees at 9 bases. Germline-derived CDR1 and CDR2 are MGHRA and YSYEKL. Unmatched junction bases numbered 14, after V lost 5 bases and J lost 6 bases. CDR3 length equals 16 residues.

This clone has more than one count but fewer than ten. The CDR3 sequence is CACSVPGSHNQPQHF. The CDR3 nucleotides are TGTGCCTGCTCGGTTCCGGGGTCCCACAATCAGCCCCAGCATTTT. V is TRBV6-5 and J is TRBJ1-5; D remains ambiguous. The germline CDR1 and CDR2 sequences are MNHEY and SVGAGI. CDR3 length: 15 residues. V was cut by 11 bases and J by 3 bases, with 20 bases left in between.

The genes are TRBV27 and TRBJ2-5; D is ambiguous. Germline CDR1 and CDR2: MNHEY and SMNVEV (reference sequence). The CDR3 sequence is 14 residues long. Deletions cut 4 bases from V and 2 bases from J, with 11 bases between. CDR3 coding DNA: TGTGCCAGCAGTTCACTTGAGTGGCAAGAGACCCAGTACTTC. This codes for CASSSLEWQETQYF.

The chain employs TRBV6-5 and TRBJ1-5; TRBD1 agrees at 12 bases. Germline CDR1 MNHEY, CDR2 SVGAGI. The CDR3 consists of 14 residues. Trimming removed 7 bases from V and 6 bases from J; junction bases left unmatched: 4. Here the CDR3 DNA reads TGTGCCAGCATGCGGGACAGGGGGCCTCAGCCCCAGCATTTT. It encodes CASMRDRGPQPQHF.

The chain combines TRBV3-1 (or the pseudogene TRBV3-2) with TRBJ2-7; D remains ambiguous. This CDR3 has 14 amino acids. In germline, CDR1 is LGHDT, CDR2 YNNKEL (reference sequence). Trimming removed 1 base from V and 3 bases from J, with 10 bases in between. The CDR3 spells CASSQATLGYEQYF. In DNA, the CDR3 is TGTGCCAGCAGCCAAGCGACGTTAGGCTACGAGCAGTACTTC.

Points on this clone: No DNA is shown, since the ends of the CDR3 on it are uncertain; the CDR3 is the one TCRdb lists. This rearrangement joins TRBV6-2 or TRBV6-3 to TRBJ2-7; TRBD2 is the table's D call and was not checked against the DNA. The germline V gene has CDR1 MNHEY and CDR2 SVGEGT. The CDR3 is 11 amino acids in total, end residues counted. Here the CDR3 reads CASGRLYQQYF.

This sequence joins TRBV5-8 and TRBJ1-5; 8 positions match TRBD1. Per the germline V gene, CDR1 is SGHTS and CDR2 is YDEGEE. CDR3 length: 16 amino acids. V lost 4 bases to trimming and J lost 5 bases; unmatched junction nucleotides: 11. The CDR3 region is CASSSGQGSIYQPQHF. CDR3 DNA sequence: TGTGCCAGCAGCAGCGGACAGGGAAGCATTTATCAGCCCCAGCATTTT. Together with reference TRBV5-8 and TRBJ1-5, the CDR3 gives the full variable domain: EAGVTQSPTHLIKTRGQQATLRCSPISGHTSVYWYQQALGLGLQFLLWYDEGEERNRGNFPPRFSGRQFPNYSSELNVNALELEDSALYLCASSSGQGSIYQPQHFGDGTRLSIL.

This rearrangement joins TRBV5-1 to TRBJ1-1; D might be TRBD1 (6 bases). V lost 0 bases and J lost 4, with 13 bases in between. The length of the CDR3 is 15 residues. The germline V gene has CDR1 SGHRS and CDR2 YFSETQ. The CDR3 DNA reads as TGCGCCAGCAGCTTGGCACAGGGCGAGGGCACTGAAGCTTTCTTT. Protein: CASSLAQGEGTEAFF.

CDR3 protein: CASRSMGQSLNEKLFF. In nucleotides, the CDR3 is TGTGCCAGCAGATCCATGGGACAGAGCCTTAATGAAAAACTGTTTTTT. The genes are TRBV7-9 and TRBJ1-4; 7 bases match TRBD1. Germline V lookup: CDR1 SEHNR, CDR2 FQNEAQ (reference sequence). This CDR3 region has 16 residues. Trimming at V came to 6 bases and at J to 4 bases, leaving 11 bases not matched to a gene.